This passage covers 26 T cell receptor beta chains from one sample sequenced in a study of CD4 T cells in relation to SARS-CoV-2 and coronaviruses. No antigen has been identified for these receptors. The protocol was immunoSEQ multiplex PCR, while the TCRdb copy is restricted to in-frame clones and leaves out a portion. The sample consists of about 36,000 clones, over 70% of them appearing once. The sequencing sample was made of memory CD4+ T cells from PBMCs, cultured in vitro. These receptors all stem from an adult with COVID-19.

V gene TRBV13 combines with J gene TRBJ2-5, with a weak D call TRBD2 (5 bases). The CDR3 runs 14 residues. Trimming shortened V by 5 bases and J by 8 bases, and 18 bases separated the two germline ends. Germline V lookup: CDR1 PRHDT, CDR2 FYEKMQ (reference sequence). This CDR3 is CASSRDASQGTQYF. As DNA, the CDR3 is TGTGCCAGCAGCCGGGATGCCTCACAAGGCACCCAGTACTTC. Combining the CDR3 with reference TRBV13 and TRBJ2-5 gives the whole variable domain AAGVIQSPRHLIKEKRETATLKCYPIPRHDTVYWYQQGPGQDPQFLISFYEKMQSDKGSIPDRFSAQQFSDYHSELNMSSLELGDSALYFCASSRDASQGTQYFGPGTRLLVL.

To note about this clone: One junction end disagrees with the germline gene, perhaps due to a read error. The chain recombines TRBV6-2 or TRBV6-3 with TRBJ1-5, with D maybe TRBD1 (6 bases). The germline V gene encodes CDR1 MNHEY and CDR2 SVGEGT. The CDR3 sequence is 15 residues long. The CDR3 DNA is TGTGCCAGCAGTAACTCCCCGGACAGAAGTCAGCCCCAGCATTTT. Amino acid sequence: CASSNSPDRSQPQHF.

Comments on this clone: One end of the junction varies from germline; a read error may be responsible. Other nucleotide sequences from this sample produce the same CDR3. The chain recombines TRBV20-1 with TRBJ2-7, with no clear D. The CDR3 is 11 amino acids. CDR1 and CDR2 from the germline V gene are DFQATT and SNEGSKA (reference sequence). In nucleotides, the CDR3 is TGCAGTGCTAGAGGAGTAATCGGCCTATCGTTC. Its translation: CSARGVIGLSF.

This clone was counted a single time. The V call is TRBV23-1, the J call TRBJ2-1; 8 bases align to TRBD2. TRBV23-1 is classed as an ORF, of uncertain function. The V and J ends lost 0 bases and 2 bases, in that order; junction bases with no gene match: 6. The CDR3 covers 17 residues. For the CDR3, the DNA is TGCGCCAGCAGTCAATCAAGACTAGCGTGTCCCTACAATGAGCAGTTCTTC. It yields the protein CASSQSRLACPYNEQFF.

This chain uses TRBV18 with TRBJ1-2, with a possible D match to TRBD1 (5 bases). V was trimmed by 3 bases and J by 8 bases, leaving 13 bases between them. The germline V gene encodes CDR1 KGHSH and CDR2 LQKENI. This CDR3 contains 13 residues. The CDR3 protein is CASSPWQGVGYTF. DNA of the CDR3: TGTGCCAGCTCACCTTGGCAGGGCGTCGGCTACACCTTC.

This rearrangement joins TRBV28 to TRBJ2-7; TRBD1 matches at 9 bases. The CDR3 is 18 residues long. Germline lookup yields CDR1 MDHEN and CDR2 SYDVKM. V lost 3 bases and J lost 2; bases outside the gene matches: 14. This chain's CDR3 is CASSLSGQGSFSTYEQYF. Written as DNA, the CDR3 is TGTGCCAGCAGTTTGTCGGGACAGGGTAGTTTCTCCACCTACGAGCAGTACTTC.

The rearrangement joins TRBV6-1 to TRBJ1-6; D gene unclear. Trimming took 1 base from V and 9 from J, leaving 13 bases between them. This CDR3 has 15 amino acids. The germline V gene has CDR1 MNHNS and CDR2 SASEGT. The CDR3 sequence: CASSEGAAGGSPLHF. DNA of the CDR3: TGTGCCAGCAGTGAAGGTGCCGCTGGAGGTTCACCCCTCCACTTT.

The chain employs TRBV2 and TRBJ2-5, with D possibly matching TRBD2 (5 bases). The V and J ends lost 4 bases and 5 bases respectively, with 11 bases between them. The CDR3 consists of 13 residues. From germline, CDR1 is SNHLY and CDR2 FYNNEI. CDR3 nucleotide sequence: TGTGCCAGCAGTGGTCAGCGGCGGGAGACCCAGTACTTC. Translated: CASSGQRRETQYF.

This chain connects TRBV6-6 to TRBJ1-4; D remains ambiguous. V lost 6 bases and J lost 0, with 5 bases in between. This CDR3 is 13 amino acids long. Germline CDR1 and CDR2: MNHNY and SVGAGI (reference sequence). The CDR3, as DNA: TGTGCCAGCAGCCACCCAACTAATGAAAAACTGTTTTTT. This codes for CASSHPTNEKLFF.

This rearrangement joins TRBV28 to TRBJ1-5; D ambiguous. Germline V gene data show CDR1 as MDHEN and CDR2 as SYDVKM. This CDR3 is built from 16 residues. V lost 0 bases, J lost 4 bases, and 13 bases lay in between. The CDR3 nucleotides read TGTGCCAGCAGTTTATGGTTCGGGCAGGAGAATCAGCCCCAGCATTTT. It codes for CASSLWFGQENQPQHF. Together with reference TRBV28 and TRBJ1-5, the CDR3 gives the full variable domain: DVKVTQSSRYLVKRTGEKVFLECVQDMDHENMFWYRQDPGLGLRLIYFSYDVKMKEKGDIPEGYSVSREKKERFSLILESASTNQTSMYLCASSLWFGQENQPQHFGDGTRLSIL.

This rearrangement joins TRBV14 to TRBJ2-7, with 8 positions matching TRBD1. This CDR3 contains 15 residues. With 2 bases clipped from V and 2 bases from J, the junction kept 5 bases outside the gene matches. The V gene's germline CDR1 is SGHDN and CDR2 FVKESK. Here the CDR3 DNA reads TGTGCCAGCAGCCAATCGGCGACAGGGGCCTACGAGCAGTACTTC. Translation gives CASSQSATGAYEQYF.

This clone was recorded only once. CDR3 DNA: TGTGCCAGCAGCCCCCAAGCGGGAGCTAGCACAGATACGCAGTATTTT. It specifies CASSPQAGASTDTQYF. The rearrangement uses TRBV5-6 and TRBJ2-3; 8 nucleotides match TRBD2. This CDR3 has 16 residues. Unmatched junction bases numbered 7, after V lost 4 bases and J lost 0 bases. Germline lookup yields CDR1 SGHDT and CDR2 YYEEEE. Together with reference TRBV5-6 and TRBJ2-3, the CDR3 gives the full variable domain: DAGVTQSPTHLIKTRGQQVTLRCSPKSGHDTVSWYQQALGQGPQFIFQYYEEEERQRGNFPDRFSGHQFPNYSSELNVNALLLGDSALYLCASSPQAGASTDTQYFGPGTRLTVL.

This sequence joins TRBV30 and TRBJ2-3; D unclear. V shed 5 bases and J shed 2 bases, with 5 bases lying between them. This CDR3 is built from 11 residues. Germline V gene lookup returns CDR1 GTSNPN and CDR2 SVGIG (reference sequence). The CDR3 loop is CAWGTTDTQYF. CDR3 coding DNA: TGTGCCTGGGGTACCACAGATACGCAGTATTTT.

V and J are TRBV27 and TRBJ2-2, with 8 bases matching TRBD2. Germline trimming cut 4 bases from V and 6 bases from J; bases unmatched to any gene: 7. This CDR3 is built from 15 residues. In germline, CDR1 is MNHEY, CDR2 SMNVEV (reference sequence). In DNA form, the CDR3 reads TGTGCCAGCAGTTCCCTAGCGGGTGGTGCCGGGGAGCTGTTTTTT. As protein: CASSSLAGGAGELFF.

This chain links TRBV2 with TRBJ2-2; D might be TRBD2 (5 bases). Germline CDR1 is SNHLY and CDR2 is FYNNEI. The V end was cut by 7 bases, the J end by 3 bases, with 12 bases between. This CDR3 is 14 amino acids long. CDR3 nucleotide sequence: TGTGCCAGCATAGGCCAGGACTACACCGGGGAGCTGTTTTTT. As protein: CASIGQDYTGELFF.

The rearrangement links TRBV7-2 to TRBJ2-3, with no clear D. With 1 base removed from V and 8 bases from J, the gap between germline ends came to 16 bases. The CDR3 runs 15 residues. Germline V gene data show CDR1 as SGHTA and CDR2 as FQGNSA. The CDR3 sequence is CASSLDSMGLGTQYF. The CDR3 DNA reads as TGTGCCAGCAGCTTAGATTCGATGGGCTTGGGTACGCAGTATTTT. Looking up the rest from reference TRBV7-2 and TRBJ2-3 gives the full variable domain: GAGVSQSPSNKVTEKGKDVELRCDPISGHTALYWYRQSLGQGLEFLIYFQGNSAPDKSGLPSDRFSAERTGGSVSTLTIQRTQQEDSAVYLCASSLDSMGLGTQYFGPGTRLTVL.

This chain connects TRBV6-2 or TRBV6-3 to TRBJ2-5; D remains ambiguous. Per germline, CDR1 MNHEY and CDR2 SVGEGT. V was pared by 0 bases and J by 3 bases, with 5 bases between. This CDR3 contains 13 residues. The CDR3 bases are TGTGCCAGCAGTTACTCGGTCGAAGAGACCCAGTACTTC. This translates into CASSYSVEETQYF.

The chain employs TRBV3-1 (or the pseudogene TRBV3-2) and TRBJ2-1; TRBD2 agrees at 9 bases. Trimming at V came to 0 bases and at J to 8 bases, leaving 8 bases not matched to a gene. The CDR3 runs 16 residues. Germline V CDR1 and CDR2: LGHDT, YNNKEL (reference sequence). In nucleotides, the CDR3 is TGTGCCAGCAGCCAAGACTTTCTAGCGGGACTCCATGAGCAGTTCTTC. This gives the protein CASSQDFLAGLHEQFF.

The chain couples TRBV5-1 to TRBJ1-2, with 8 nucleotides matching TRBD1. The CDR3 has 15 amino acids. V shed 4 bases and J 2 bases; nucleotides not matched to a gene: 7. Germline CDR1 SGHRS, CDR2 YFSETQ. The CDR3 is CASSPLQGANYGYTF. The CDR3 DNA follows: TGCGCCAGCAGCCCGCTGCAGGGGGCAAACTATGGCTACACCTTC.

The rearrangement joins TRBV6-5 to TRBJ1-6; D gene ambiguous. CDR3 length equals 14 residues. Germline values: CDR1 MNHEY, CDR2 SVGAGI. V was shortened by 9 bases and J by 5 bases, with 14 bases between the two germline ends. This chain's CDR3 is CASNTAGNNSPLHF. CDR3 nucleotides: TGTGCCAGTAATACCGCCGGGAATAATTCACCCCTCCACTTT.

The sample holds a few counts of this clone. V usage is TRBV15 and J usage is TRBJ2-1; TRBD2 aligns across 9 bases. Trimming cost V 4 bases and J 12 bases; bases outside gene matches: 10. This CDR3 spans 14 amino acids. Germline-derived CDR1 and CDR2 are LNHNV and YYDKDF (reference sequence). The CDR3, as DNA: TGTGCCACCAGCATAGGACTAGCGCCTAGCGGGCAGTTCTTC. This sequence encodes CATSIGLAPSGQFF.

This clone was recorded only once. The rearrangement uses TRBV6-2 or TRBV6-3 and TRBJ2-4, with 7 bases identical to TRBD2. In germline, CDR1 is MNHEY, CDR2 SVGEGT. This CDR3 region has 14 residues. V dropped 5 bases and J dropped 4; count of bases not matched to a gene: 5. CDR3 DNA: TGTGCCAGCAGTCCCGGGACTACAAAAAACATTCAGTACTTC. This codes for CASSPGTTKNIQYF.

This clone was seen a handful of times. The CDR3 DNA follows: TGTGCCAGCCTAACTCGGGAAGGGCGGCTGTTTTTT. This sequence encodes CASLTREGRLFF. V gene TRBV6-6 combines with J gene TRBJ2-2, with a weak D call TRBD2 (5 bases). This CDR3 has 12 residues. Trimming pared 8 bases from V and 13 bases from J, leaving 17 bases between. Germline CDR1 and CDR2: MNHNY and SVGAGI (reference sequence).

The chain joins TRBV3-1 (or the pseudogene TRBV3-2) to TRBJ1-6; 10 bases fit TRBD1. V was clipped by 0 bases and J by 9 bases; unmatched bases: 2. The CDR3 contains 15 residues. The germline CDR1 and CDR2 sequences are LGHDT and YNNKEL (reference sequence). The CDR3 protein is CASSQEGTGASPLHF. The CDR3 DNA is TGTGCCAGCAGCCAAGAGGGGACAGGGGCTTCACCCCTCCACTTT.

The rearrangement links TRBV2 to TRBJ2-2; D ambiguous. CDR1 is SNHLY, CDR2 FYNNEI, per germline. The CDR3 is 13 amino acids. V dropped 7 bases and J dropped 7 bases, with 13 bases sitting between them. The CDR3 sequence: CASKQTVGGELFF. The CDR3 DNA reads TGTGCCAGCAAACAAACAGTCGGCGGGGAGCTGTTTTTT.

The rearrangement uses TRBV4-3 and TRBJ2-7, with D maybe TRBD2 (6 bases). Germline V gene lookup returns CDR1 LGHNA and CDR2 YSLEER. V was clipped by 2 bases and J by 5 bases, with 16 bases between them. CDR3 length: 15 residues. The CDR3 bases are TGCGCCAGCAGCCAAAGGGCGGGGTCGCAACACGAGCAGTACTTC. It is translated as CASSQRAGSQHEQYF.